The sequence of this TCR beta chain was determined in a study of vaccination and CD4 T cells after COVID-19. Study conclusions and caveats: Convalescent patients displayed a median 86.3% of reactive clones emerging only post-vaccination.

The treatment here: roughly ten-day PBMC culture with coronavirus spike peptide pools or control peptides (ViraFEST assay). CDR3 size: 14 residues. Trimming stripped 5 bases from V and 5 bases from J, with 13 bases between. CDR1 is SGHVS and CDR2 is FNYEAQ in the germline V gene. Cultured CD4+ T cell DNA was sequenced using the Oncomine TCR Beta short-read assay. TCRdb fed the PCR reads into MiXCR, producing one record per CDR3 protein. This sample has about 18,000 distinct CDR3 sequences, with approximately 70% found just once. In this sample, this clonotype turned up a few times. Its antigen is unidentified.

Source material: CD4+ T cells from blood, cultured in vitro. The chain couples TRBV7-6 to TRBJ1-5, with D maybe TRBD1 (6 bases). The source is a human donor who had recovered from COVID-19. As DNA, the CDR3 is TGTGCCAGCAGCCTGGGACACAAAGATCAGCCCCAGCATTTT. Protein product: CASSLGHKDQPQHF.